This T cell receptor beta chain was retrieved from a study of identifying expanded T cells in peripheral blood. TCRdb's table, derived via immunoSEQ multiplex PCR, lists solely in-frame clones and lacks some. The sample holds more than 55,000 clones, over 75% seen once. Turning to this clone: The antigen remains unidentified.

Study findings and constraints: Around 1.2 clones differed between technical replicates, versus around 15 and 19 over time. Across healthy donors, higher total template counts meant significantly greater approximately two-week count variance.

During the collection period, no donor immune events like infections were recorded. The sequenced sample consisted of blood. This TCR was sampled from a person between 18 and 75 years old in good health.

The CDR3: CASSLGQVGEKLFF. The CDR3 DNA reads TGTGCCAGCAGCCTAGGACAGGTTGGGGAAAAACTGTTTTTT. The chain employs TRBV7-2 and TRBJ1-4; 7 bases agree with TRBD1. The J segment lost 8 bases and the V segment lost 5 bases, leaving 8 bases of the junction unmatched. There are 14 residues in the CDR3. CDR1 and CDR2 (germline): SGHTA, FQGNSA.